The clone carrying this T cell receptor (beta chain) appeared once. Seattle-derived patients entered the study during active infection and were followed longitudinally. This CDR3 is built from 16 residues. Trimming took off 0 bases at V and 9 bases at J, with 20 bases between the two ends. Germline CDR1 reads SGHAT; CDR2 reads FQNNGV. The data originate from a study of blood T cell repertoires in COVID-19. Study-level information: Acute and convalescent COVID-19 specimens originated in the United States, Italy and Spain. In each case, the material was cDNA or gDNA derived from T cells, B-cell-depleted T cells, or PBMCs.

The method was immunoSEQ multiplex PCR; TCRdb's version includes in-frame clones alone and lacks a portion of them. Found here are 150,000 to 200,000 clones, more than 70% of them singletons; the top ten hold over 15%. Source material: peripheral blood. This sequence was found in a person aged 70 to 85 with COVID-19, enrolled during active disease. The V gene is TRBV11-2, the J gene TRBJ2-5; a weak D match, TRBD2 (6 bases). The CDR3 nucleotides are TGTGCCAGCAGCTTAGAATACCAGGGACTGTCTGTGGCCCAGTACTTC. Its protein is CASSLEYQGLSVAQYF.